The T cell receptor (beta chain) described here comes from a study of cytomegalovirus exposure and HLA in healthy donors (TCRdb year 2017). Concerning the study at large: An earlier analysis of approximately 550 of the donors reported about 250 Gb of sequence data and 100 million to 130 million unique TCR beta sequences from about 180 million T cells. An earlier analysis of approximately 640 of the donors applied high-throughput TCR beta sequencing to assess whether each TCR beta V gene segment acted as functional or pseudogenic. A later analysis re-examined previously published TCR beta repertoires from more than 600 donors and added high-resolution HLA genotyping to investigate patterns of TCR occurrence. In addition to the first cohort of 666 subjects, a separate validation cohort of 100 to 150 different subjects was used. All discovery cohort repertoires had been generated on a single sequencing platform. The study combined high-throughput TCR immunosequencing, statistical association of individual TCRs with disease status, and machine learning to predict cytomegalovirus infection status. An early release that covered more than 550 HLA-typed donors contained about 290 gigabases of sequencing data and roughly 84 million unique TCR sequences. A later genetic analysis used genome-wide SNP genotypes for about 60% of the roughly 700 donors, treating that subset as a discovery cohort. The number of donors typed differed by locus, with roughly 620-630 for A, B, C, DRB1 and DQB1, more than 500 for DQA1, 600 to 610 for DPA1, and 400 to 490 for DPB1. HLA typing covered class I and class II loci at four-digit resolution. Donor age, sex, ethnicity and CMV serostatus were compiled alongside the repertoire data. Across approximately 420 genotyped donors of the cohort, an average of about 240,000 unique TCR beta nucleotide sequences per donor were sequenced, and roughly 18% of those sequences were non-productive. The study used immunosequencing to profile the T cell repertoires of approximately 630 subjects and linked those repertoires to cytomegalovirus serostatus. The later analysis used no new phenotypic data to find candidate immune exposures, relying instead on TCR beta sequences and their occurrence across donors. Roughly five DR-DQ haplotypes were handled as single units for association and clustering, since linkage in the cohort was strong. Among the approximately 400 genotyped donors, roughly 80% belonged to the genetic ancestry cluster associated with self-reported Caucasian donors. The study aimed to test whether cataloging public T cell receptors could reveal signatures of past pathogen exposure.

With respect to this clone: Its antigen remains unidentified.

Library prep was done by the immunoSEQ multiplex PCR assay. A mixture of 60 forward primers for TCR Vbeta segments and 13 reverse primers for TCR Jbeta segments was used in the multiplex PCR. Amplification of the CDR3 region of rearranged TCR beta genes was performed with a multiplex PCR assay on genomic DNA. The Illumina HiSeq System was used to sequence the amplified TCR beta libraries as 87-base-pair reads. Processing in the source paper ran as follows. In a later analysis, 77 million or so unique TCR beta chains were counted across the 500 to 850 repertoires, and some 10 million of these chains were shared by at least two donors. To remove PCR and sequencing errors, raw reads were error-corrected and collapsed into unique sequences using a nearest-neighbor algorithm that merged closely related sequences. V, D and J gene segments were assigned by aligning CDR3 sequences to IMGT reference sequences. For a sequence to be retained, a match of at least six nucleotides was required to both a V gene segment and a J gene segment. Rearrangements were called productive when the CDR3 lacked stop codons and stayed in frame with V and J; all others were non-productive. Following IMGT convention, CDR3 was defined as the stretch from the second conserved V-encoded cysteine up to the conserved J-encoded phenylalanine. Sequences without an unambiguous match to a single V gene segment were excluded from the earlier analysis of several hundred of the donors. An earlier analysis of 587 of the donors called V segments functional above 56.7% productive rearrangements and segregating when the between-donor standard deviation exceeded 5%. A statistical classification framework was built to diagnose cytomegalovirus status from the catalog of TCR beta chain sequences. In a later analysis, V and J genes were assigned by comparing TCR nucleotide sequences against IMGT/GENE-DB human TR gene sequences. In a later analysis, CDR3 sequences and most-parsimonious VDJ recombination scenarios were assigned using the TCRdist pipeline. In a later analysis, each TCR beta chain was defined by its CDR3 amino acid sequence together with its V-gene family, and reads without a unique V-gene family were excluded. As a way to deal with suspected cross-contamination and a sequencing artifact, a later analysis dropped approximately 570 nucleotide sequences that were highly shared and had low generation probability. For each public chain, a later analysis derived a clonal expansion index from normalized ranks of inferred template counts within each repertoire. Generation probabilities in a later analysis came from a VDJ recombination model fitted to out-of-frame rearrangements, and those results were checked against IGoR. In a later analysis, hypergeometric tests were used to score TCR-TCR, TCR-HLA and TCR-CMV co-occurrence, with a repertoire-size bias correction applied to TCR pairs. A later analysis estimated false discovery rates by permuting HLA or CMV assignments 20 times. In a later analysis, co-occurring TCRs were grouped using DBSCAN, and TCRdist sequence similarity was added for clustering within HLA-allele-positive subsets. For co-occurrence clustering, repertoires with fewer than 30,000 or more than 120,000 public chains were excluded, along with a handful of repertoires with anomalous nucleotide sharing. TCRdb obtained this table from immuneACCESS and retained in-frame rearrangements with V and J assigned. These tables miss some clones; where compared with another copy, unresolved V genes account for less than half of the shortfall, and the remainder is unexplained. V and J calls and clone size are given by that table; D and trimming were obtained from the DNA. This sample's clone table shows approximately 110,000 clones. The leading ten clones occupy under 3.5% of the sample.

The cohort was made up of 666 healthy bone marrow donors. All cohort members were sampled while nominally healthy, although unrecorded immune exposures were likely present. The donor was CMV seronegative and belonged to the group of roughly 330 seronegative cohort members. Every donor gave a peripheral blood sample, and the peripheral blood mononuclear cells from that sample were used for TCR beta sequencing. Genomic DNA extraction from the blood cell samples was performed with the Qiagen DNeasy Blood Extraction Kit. General findings and caveats noted by the study authors: Immune exposure information for the cohort was limited to CMV serostatus. A cluster of highly shared sequence variants was judged likely to be a technical artifact of the sequencing pipeline. Compared with the roughly 600-donor mean, donors in an Asian-associated ancestry cluster had fewer N-insertions in productive TCRs, according to a later genetic analysis. A later analysis found that most CMV-associated TCR beta chains appeared HLA-restricted, with HLA associations seemingly driven largely by CMV exposure. The earlier analysis of almost 600 of the donors excluded some 16 rarely observed V segments, including chromosome 9 orphons, because counts were too low. The authors suggested that the approach could potentially be generalized to other disease states and immunological phenotypes. Broadly in line with IMGT annotations, most TCR beta V segments showed up in productive rearrangements about 87% or about 30% of the time in an earlier analysis of about 500 of the donors. In a later analysis, the rate of TCR association differed among HLA loci, with DRB1 alleles having the most associated TCRs and HLA-C alleles having the fewest. Some IMGT-functional V segments, including TRBV6-2 and TRBV6-3, could not be distinguished by the 87-base-pair reads and were therefore excluded. When HLA alleles, especially DR and DQ, strongly co-occurred, attributing TCR associations to individual alleles was difficult. A later analysis associated around 16,000 TCR beta sequences with specific HLA alleles at a false discovery rate of 0.05. Several of the top co-occurrence clusters appeared to be linked to parvovirus B19, influenza, CMV and Epstein-Barr virus, according to a later analysis. In vitro tests confirmed that a few of the cytomegalovirus-associated TCR beta chains recognize cytomegalovirus antigens. The study listed 150 to 200 TCR beta chains as associated with cytomegalovirus. Most TCR sequences were observed very rarely across donors, whereas some public TCRs were present in many individuals. Correlated functional status among segregating V segments might be attributable to linkage disequilibrium, but an unknown experimental factor could not be ruled out. In both the original and validation cohorts, the classifier was reported to diagnose cytomegalovirus status with high specificity and sensitivity. V-gene and J-gene trimming of TCR beta chains was associated with a missense DCLRE1C variant in a later genetic analysis, and the association was replicated in an independent cohort. This cohort had only TCR beta chains sequenced, and the lack of alpha or paired-chain data limited which features could be detected. The presence/absence analyses assumed that sequencing depth was roughly uniform across donors, and that assumption may not be true. A further reported finding was that TCR beta sequences accurately predicted the HLA-A and HLA-B alleles for most subjects in the first cohort. Because some donors lacked HLA typing at each locus, the association tests relied only on the typed subset. Compared with equally common non-associated chains, HLA-associated TCR beta chains in a later analysis were more clonally expanded and had lower generation probabilities.

CDR1 is given as SGHAT and CDR2 as FQDESV, both from the germline V gene (reference sequence). There are 14 amino acids in the CDR3, from cysteine to phenylalanine inclusive. The DNA shown is the 42-base CDR3, in frame from base 1. The chain is made from TRBV11-1 and TRBJ2-5; the best D guess is TRBD1, with 6 bases matching. The J call is in doubt because the DNA end fits TRBJ2-7 better. Sequencing used PBMCs. This clonotype originated in a man aged 25 to 40 in good health and CMV-seronegative. The DNA sequence reads TGTGCCAGCAGCACTTCGGGGACAAGCTACGAGCAGTACTTC. Its protein product is CASSTSGTSYEQYF.